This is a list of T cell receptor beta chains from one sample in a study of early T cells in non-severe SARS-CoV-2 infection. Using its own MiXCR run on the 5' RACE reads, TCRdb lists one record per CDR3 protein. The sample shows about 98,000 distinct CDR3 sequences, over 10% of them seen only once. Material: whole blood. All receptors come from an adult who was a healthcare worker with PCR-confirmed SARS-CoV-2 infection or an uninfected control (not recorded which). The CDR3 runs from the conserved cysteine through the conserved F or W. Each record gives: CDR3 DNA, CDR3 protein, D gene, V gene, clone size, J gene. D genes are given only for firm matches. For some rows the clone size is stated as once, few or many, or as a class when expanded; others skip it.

cdr3_nt: TGCAGTGCTAGACTGGGCAGTAGACTGTTTTTT; cdr3_aa: CSARLGSRLFF; d_call: NA; v_call: TRBV20-1; clone_size: NA; j_call: TRBJ1-4
cdr3_nt: TGTGCCAGCAGCTTGGCGGGCACCTACGAGCAGTACTTC; cdr3_aa: CASSLAGTYEQYF; d_call: NA; v_call: TRBV11-2; clone_size: NA; j_call: TRBJ2-7
cdr3_nt: NA; cdr3_aa: CSGSEGGYGCTF; d_call: NA; v_call: TRBV20-1; clone_size: NA; j_call: TRBJ1-2
cdr3_nt: TGTGCCAGCAGGGCTGGGGCCAACGTCCTGACTTTC; cdr3_aa: CASRAGANVLTF; d_call: NA; v_call: TRBV25-1; clone_size: NA; j_call: TRBJ2-6
cdr3_nt: TGTGCCAGCAGCCAGGGTCAGGGGCCCTATGGCTACACCTTC; cdr3_aa: CASSQGQGPYGYTF; d_call: NA; v_call: TRBV3-1; clone_size: NA; j_call: TRBJ1-2
cdr3_nt: TGCAGTGCTAGAGATTTCCGGGACACTGAAGCTTTCTTT; cdr3_aa: CSARDFRDTEAFF; d_call: NA; v_call: TRBV20-1; clone_size: many; j_call: TRBJ1-1
cdr3_nt: TGTGCCATCGGTCGCGGGGGGTCGGATACGCAGTATTTT; cdr3_aa: CAIGRGGSDTQYF; d_call: TRBD2; v_call: TRBV10-3; clone_size: NA; j_call: TRBJ2-3
cdr3_nt: TGCAGTGCTAGGGGTGCGTCCGGGGCAGACGAGCAGTACTTC; cdr3_aa: CSARGASGADEQYF; d_call: NA; v_call: TRBV20-1; clone_size: few; j_call: TRBJ2-7
cdr3_nt: TGTGCCACCAGCAGAGTAGTTGGGGGGACTACGCAGTATTTT; cdr3_aa: CATSRVVGGTTQYF; d_call: NA; v_call: TRBV15; clone_size: many; j_call: TRBJ2-3
cdr3_nt: TGTGCCAGCAGGACTAGCGGATACGAGCAGTACTTC; cdr3_aa: CASRTSGYEQYF; d_call: TRBD2; v_call: TRBV25-1; clone_size: few; j_call: TRBJ2-7
cdr3_nt: TGCGCCAGCAGCTTGTCTAGCCAGAACACTGAAGCTTTCTTT; cdr3_aa: CASSLSSQNTEAFF; d_call: NA; v_call: TRBV5-1; clone_size: many; j_call: TRBJ1-1
cdr3_nt: TGTGCCAGCTCACCACGCCCTCAAACCTACAATGAGCAGTTCTTC; cdr3_aa: CASSPRPQTYNEQFF; d_call: NA; v_call: TRBV18; clone_size: many; j_call: TRBJ2-1
cdr3_nt: TGTGCCAGCAGCCAAGGGCGTTTCAACACCGGGGAGCTGTTTTTT; cdr3_aa: CASSQGRFNTGELFF; d_call: NA; v_call: TRBV4-2; clone_size: many; j_call: TRBJ2-2
cdr3_nt: TGTGCCAGCAGCGTAGAAACAGGGAACACTGAAGCTTTCTTT; cdr3_aa: CASSVETGNTEAFF; d_call: NA; v_call: TRBV9; clone_size: few; j_call: TRBJ1-1
cdr3_nt: TGCAGTGCTAGAGATCTCGCTGTGACAGATACGCAGTATTTT; cdr3_aa: CSARDLAVTDTQYF; d_call: NA; v_call: TRBV20-1; clone_size: NA; j_call: TRBJ2-3
cdr3_nt: TGTGCCAGCAGTTTAACCCCCCCAAGTCCGAGTGGGTTTTCCGAAAACACCATATATTTT; cdr3_aa: CASSLTPPSPSGFSENTIYF; d_call: NA; v_call: TRBV27; clone_size: many; j_call: TRBJ1-3
cdr3_nt: TGTGCCAGCAGCTTGGGGCTAGCGGGAGGGCCAGATACGCAGTATTTT; cdr3_aa: CASSLGLAGGPDTQYF; d_call: TRBD2; v_call: TRBV5-6; clone_size: many; j_call: TRBJ2-3
cdr3_nt: TGTGCCAGCAGCACTGGACAGGTACCCTACGAGCAGTACTTC; cdr3_aa: CASSTGQVPYEQYF; d_call: TRBD1; v_call: TRBV11-2; clone_size: many; j_call: TRBJ2-7
cdr3_nt: TGTGCCAGCAGCTTGGATCACTTATATGGCTACACCTTC; cdr3_aa: CASSLDHLYGYTF; d_call: NA; v_call: TRBV5-5; clone_size: NA; j_call: TRBJ1-2
cdr3_nt: TGTGCCAGCAGTGCTACAGGGAGGGGGACTGAAGCTTTCTTT; cdr3_aa: CASSATGRGTEAFF; d_call: NA; v_call: TRBV6-1; clone_size: few; j_call: TRBJ1-1